There are many counts of the clone carrying this TCR beta chain. The antigen is unknown. Time point of the sample: longitudinal time-point 2. The starting material, 2 million PBMCs stored at -80 C, gave rise to the unsorted libraries. The record originates from a study of neurological immune-mediated disorders. General observations from the study: The repertoires of 18 of 34 multiple sclerosis patients fell into one related-CDR3 cluster (a possible signature) under phylogenetic grouping.

MiXCR, run by TCRdb on the 5' RACE reads, gives a single entry per CDR3 protein. The sample yields over 75,000 distinct CDR3 sequences, about 5% seen once. V dropped 0 bases and J dropped 9; count of bases not matched to a gene: 7. CDR3 length: 15 residues. CDR1 is SGDLS and CDR2 is YYNGEE in the germline V gene. Specimen: PBMCs. The rearrangement uses TRBV9 and TRBJ2-2; TRBD2 matches 8 bases. The sequence came from a woman between 55 and 75 years old with multiple sclerosis. CDR3 nucleotides: TGTGCCAGCAGCGTAGCTTCGGGGGGGGCCTGGGAGCTGTTTTTT. Translated, it gives CASSVASGGAWELFF. The entire variable domain, with the rest obtained from reference TRBV9 and TRBJ2-2, is as follows: DSGVTQTPKHLITATGQRVTLRCSPRSGDLSVYWYQQSLDQGLQFLIQYYNGEERAKGNILERFSAQQFPDLHSELNLSSLELGDSALYFCASSVASGGAWELFFGEGSRLTVL.